This T cell receptor beta chain derives from a study of blood T cell repertoires in COVID-19. Overall study context: COVID-19 samples, acute and convalescent, were from the United States, Italy and Spain. T cells, B-cell-depleted T cells, or PBMCs supplied cDNA or gDNA.

The authors' processing: Amplification from reference gene primers served as the basis for estimated nucleated cell counts. The assay was immunoSEQ multiplex PCR, and TCRdb's table has in-frame clones only and misses some. V and J calls and clone size are given by that table; D and trimming were obtained from the DNA. The data hold roughly 140,000 clones, with 88% observed a single time. Per the germline V gene, CDR1 is SGHAT and CDR2 is FQNNGV. V was shortened by 8 bases and J by 9 bases, with 26 bases between the two germline ends. The CDR3 contains 15 residues. The chain links TRBV11-2 to TRBJ2-7; D perhaps matches TRBD1 (5 bases). The clonotype was recovered from a man aged 50 to 60 with active or convalescent COVID-19. Sample: peripheral blood. The CDR3 sequence: CASAQNPGQASAQYF. As DNA, the CDR3 is TGTGCCAGCGCCCAAAATCCAGGGCAGGCCTCCGCGCAGTACTTC.